The present T cell receptor beta chain was sequenced within a study of response to subunit inactivated influenza vaccine. Whole-study results and caveats: T cells newly recruited by each seasonal influenza vaccination are few, the authors suggested.

Comments on this clonotype: Its antigen remains unidentified.

A single record per CDR3 protein comes from TCRdb applying MiXCR to the RT-PCR reads. This table has 530,000 or so distinct CDR3 sequences, 14% appearing once. The CDR3 totals 15 residues. Trimming removed 6 bases at V and 0 bases at J, with 14 bases between. Germline CDR1 and CDR2: MGHDK and SYGVNS. V usage is TRBV25-1 and J usage is TRBJ1-1, with D unclear. The starting material was PBMCs from blood, obtained 11 to 12 days after vaccination. The origin of this receptor is a man in his forties or fifties who received an inactivated influenza vaccine. For the CDR3, the DNA is TGTGCCAGCAGCCGCCCCGGGCCAGTGAACACTGAAGCTTTCTTT. It specifies CASSRPGPVNTEAFF. Filled out from reference TRBV25-1 and TRBJ1-1, the complete variable domain reads EADIYQTPRYLVIGTGKKITLECSQTMGHDKMYWYQQDPGMELHLIHYSYGVNSTEKGDLSSESTVSRIRTEHFPLTLESARPSHTSQYLCASSRPGPVNTEAFFGQGTRLTVV.